The 12 T cell receptor beta chains below all came from one sample that was sequenced in a study of OX40 agonist ivuxolimab in advanced cancers. Method: immunoSEQ multiplex PCR; TCRdb's copy keeps in-frame clones and lacks some. The sample yields about 58,000 clones, approximately 81% seen once. Sequenced material: CD4+ or CD8+ T cells sorted from blood, taken in a trial of the OX40 agonist ivuxolimab. The receptors come from an adult with an advanced solid tumor such as melanoma, head and neck, liver or kidney cancer.

CDR3 amino acids: CASAGTVNTGELFF. In DNA form, the CDR3 reads TGCGCCAGCGCCGGGACAGTGAACACCGGGGAGCTGTTTTTT. This rearrangement joins TRBV5-1 to TRBJ2-2; TRBD1 agrees at 7 bases. This CDR3 is built from 14 residues. The V gene end was trimmed by 7 bases and the J gene end by 1 base; junction bases not matched to a gene: 4. Germline CDR1 SGHRS, CDR2 YFSETQ. Supplemented by reference TRBV5-1 and TRBJ2-2, the full variable domain reads KAGVTQTPRYLIKTRGQQVTLSCSPISGHRSVSWYQQTPGQGLQFLFEYFSETQRNKGNFPGRFSGRQFSNSRSEMNVSTLELGDSALYLCASAGTVNTGELFFGEGSRLTVL.

The chain recombines TRBV5-4 with TRBJ2-1, with D perhaps TRBD2 (6 bases). The CDR3 is 14 amino acids. Germline CDR1 SGHNT, CDR2 YYREEE (reference sequence). V shed 3 bases and J shed 9 bases, with 16 bases lying between them. CDR3 bases: TGTGCCAGCAGCTGGGGACTCCCGAAGGGTGAGCAGTTCTTC. Translating it yields CASSWGLPKGEQFF.

This chain uses TRBV18 with TRBJ2-7; D may match TRBD1 or TRBD2 (7 bases each). Germline V gene sequence: CDR1 KGHSH, CDR2 LQKENI. CDR3 length equals 18 residues. V shed 4 bases and J shed 4 bases, with 26 bases lying between them. The CDR3 DNA follows: TGTGCCAGCTCACTTGCAGCGGGGACAGACTATCTAGCGTACGAGCAGTACTTC. Translated, it gives CASSLAAGTDYLAYEQYF.

This clone turned up a few times. The chain joins TRBV30 to TRBJ1-2; D not resolved. Looked up from germline, CDR1 is GTSNPN and CDR2 is SVGIG (reference sequence). V lost 0 bases and J 4 bases, leaving 9 bases between the germline ends. This CDR3 has 13 amino acids. This CDR3 is CAWSVKATYGYTF. The CDR3, as DNA: TGTGCCTGGAGTGTAAAGGCTACCTATGGCTACACCTTC.

This sequence joins TRBV2 and TRBJ1-1, with D perhaps matching TRBD1 (5 bases). Germline CDR1 is SNHLY and CDR2 is FYNNEI. This CDR3 has 14 residues. The ends were cut back, 3 bases at V and 3 bases at J, with 11 bases in the middle. CDR3 sequence (DNA): TGTGCCAGCAGTGAGAGGGGCACCTACACTGAAGCTTTCTTT. This translates into CASSERGTYTEAFF.

The chain couples TRBV7-3 to TRBJ2-1, with 15 positions matching TRBD2. CDR1 and CDR2 (germline): SGHTA, FQGTGA. V shed 4 bases, J shed 9 bases, and the junction held 4 bases outside the gene matches. The CDR3 runs to 15 residues. CDR3 sequence reads: CASSSGLAGGGEQFF. CDR3 DNA: TGTGCCAGCAGCTCCGGACTAGCGGGAGGGGGTGAGCAGTTCTTC. Supplemented by reference TRBV7-3 and TRBJ2-1, the full variable domain reads GAGVSQTPSNKVTEKGKYVELRCDPISGHTALYWYRQSLGQGPEFLIYFQGTGAADDSGLPNDRFFAVRPEGSVSTLKIQRTERGDSAVYLCASSSGLAGGGEQFFGPGTRLTVL.

The V call is TRBV5-1, the J call TRBJ1-5; D remains unclear. The length of the CDR3 is 13 residues. Germline V gene sequence: CDR1 SGHRS, CDR2 YFSETQ. Trimming took 1 base from V and 5 from J, leaving 7 bases between them. The CDR3: CASSLTYYQPQHF. The CDR3 bases are TGCGCCAGCAGCTTGACTTACTATCAGCCCCAGCATTTT.

The chain has TRBV25-1 and TRBJ1-1; D unresolved. V was cut by 8 bases and J by 1 base, with 8 bases left in between. Germline CDR1 is MGHDK and CDR2 is SYGVNS. The CDR3 totals 12 residues. CDR3 sequence reads: CASGLGNTEAFF. The CDR3, as DNA: TGTGCCAGCGGACTCGGGAACACTGAAGCTTTCTTT.

The chain has TRBV15 and TRBJ1-1; D not resolved. CDR1 and CDR2 from the germline V gene are LNHNV and YYDKDF (reference sequence). CDR3 length: 18 amino acids. V was shortened by 1 base and J by 0 bases, with 18 bases between the two germline ends. CDR3 protein: CATSRGLMGREMNTEAFF. CDR3 bases: TGTGCCACCAGCAGAGGTTTAATGGGCCGGGAAATGAACACTGAAGCTTTCTTT.

This clone was seen a handful of times. V usage is TRBV30 and J usage is TRBJ2-7, with a possible D match to TRBD1 (6 bases). The CDR3 totals 13 residues. The germline CDR1 and CDR2 sequences are GTSNPN and SVGIG (reference sequence). Trimming pared 2 bases from V and 6 bases from J, leaving 14 bases between. CDR3 DNA sequence: TGTGCCTGGAGTATCGATACAGGGACCGAGCAGTACTTC. Amino acids: CAWSIDTGTEQYF.

This clone was detected a few times. The gene calls are TRBV19 and TRBJ2-1, with D possibly called TRBD1 or TRBD2 (6 bases each). With 3 bases removed from V and 6 bases from J, the gap between germline ends came to 12 bases. CDR3 length equals 14 residues. The germline V gene has CDR1 LNHDA and CDR2 SQIVND (reference sequence). This chain's CDR3 is CASSIGQRANEQFF. DNA for the CDR3: TGTGCCAGTAGTATCGGACAGCGGGCCAATGAGCAGTTCTTC.

This clone was found a few times. The rearrangement uses TRBV6-1 and TRBJ2-1; tentatively, D is TRBD2 (6 bases). The V end lost 5 bases, the J end lost 3 bases, and 14 bases lay between the germline ends. The CDR3 is 15 amino acids. CDR1 is MNHNS, CDR2 SASEGT, per germline. The chain's CDR3 is CASSSGTQVYNEQFF. In DNA form, the CDR3 reads TGTGCCAGCAGTTCAGGGACTCAAGTCTACAATGAGCAGTTCTTC.